A single sample gave rise to the 15 T cell receptor beta chains below, sequenced in a study of early T cells in non-severe SARS-CoV-2 infection. MiXCR, run by TCRdb on the 5' RACE reads, gives a single entry per CDR3 protein. The sample records roughly 40,000 distinct CDR3 sequences, about 4.9% being singletons. The sequencing sample was made of whole blood. The source of these receptors is an adult who was a healthcare worker with PCR-confirmed SARS-CoV-2 infection or an uninfected control (not recorded which).

The gene calls are TRBV10-3 and TRBJ2-1; tentatively, D is TRBD1 (5 bases). Trimming stripped 2 bases from V and 6 bases from J, with 5 bases between. Germline-derived CDR1 and CDR2 are ENHRY and SYGVKD. This CDR3 spans 12 amino acids. CDR3 nucleotide sequence: TGTGCCATCAGTGAGCAGGGCAATGAGCAGTTCTTC. Translated: CAISEQGNEQFF.

This clonotype was seen only a few times. This rearrangement joins TRBV12-3 or TRBV12-4 to TRBJ2-1, with 9 bases aligning to TRBD1. The CDR3 spans 14 residues. J lost 8 bases, V lost 6 bases, and 8 bases had no gene match. The CDR3, as DNA: TGTGCCAGCAGGAAAAACAGGGGGCGAGATGAGCAGTTCTTC. Protein product: CASRKNRGRDEQFF.

Many counts were recorded for this clonotype. The CDR3 reads CASSYQGGTDSNQPQHF. The CDR3 bases are TGTGCCAGCTCATACCAGGGAGGCACAGATAGCAATCAGCCCCAGCATTTT. The chain carries TRBV18 and TRBJ1-5; tentative D call: TRBD1 (5 bases). CDR3 size: 17 residues. V was clipped by 5 bases and J by 0 bases, with 17 bases between them. Germline assignment: CDR1 KGHSH and CDR2 LQKENI.

This clonotype has a count of ten or more. The rearrangement links TRBV21-1 to TRBJ2-1. TRBV21-1 is given as a pseudogene. There are 10 residues in the CDR3. CDR3 nucleotide sequence: TGTGCCAGCAGAGGGTGGGAGCAGTTCTTC. Its translation: CASRGWEQFF.

The rearrangement uses TRBV18 and TRBJ1-6, with D uncertain. Germline-derived CDR1 and CDR2 are KGHSH and LQKENI. Trimming pared 3 bases from V and 8 bases from J, leaving 8 bases between. The CDR3 contains 13 residues. The CDR3 loop is CASSPTPDSPLHF. CDR3 DNA: TGTGCCAGCTCACCGACACCAGATTCACCCCTCCACTTT.

This clonotype was counted ten times or more. The chain employs TRBV28 and TRBJ1-1; D gene uncertain. This CDR3 comprises 14 residues. The germline V gene has CDR1 MDHEN and CDR2 SYDVKM. Trimming stripped 8 bases from V and 3 bases from J, with 16 bases between. The CDR3 sequence is CASLKPLSDTEAFF. The CDR3 bases are TGTGCCAGCCTGAAGCCCCTGTCCGACACTGAAGCTTTCTTT.

This clonotype appeared many times. This chain links TRBV14 with TRBJ2-5; a weak D match, TRBD2 (5 bases). This CDR3 comprises 13 residues. The V end lost 5 bases, the J end lost 10 bases, and 17 bases lay between the germline ends. CDR1 SGHDN and CDR2 FVKESK come from the germline V gene. The CDR3 nucleotides read TGTGCCAGCAGCGTTTTCGGCCCGGAGGACCAGTACTTC. Its translation: CASSVFGPEDQYF.

This clonotype was picked up a small number of times. The rearrangement uses TRBV10-2 and TRBJ1-1, with a tentative D call TRBD1 (6 bases). Germline CDR1 and CDR2: WSHSY and SAAADI. The CDR3 totals 14 residues. With 3 bases removed from V and 0 bases from J, the gap between germline ends came to 8 bases. The CDR3 DNA sequence: TGCGCCAGCAGTGAAACAGGGTTGAACACTGAAGCTTTCTTT. Translation gives CASSETGLNTEAFF.

This clonotype was seen repeatedly, ten times or more. The rearrangement uses TRBV20-1 and TRBJ1-1; 7 bases fit TRBD1. CDR3 length: 14 residues. The J segment lost 5 bases and the V segment lost 0 bases, leaving 6 bases of the junction unmatched. Germline V gene sequence: CDR1 DFQATT, CDR2 SNEGSKA (reference sequence). The CDR3 loop is CSAREGQSDTEAFF. In nucleotides, the CDR3 is TGCAGTGCTAGAGAGGGACAGTCGGATACTGAAGCTTTCTTT.

This clonotype was seen repeatedly, ten times or more. CDR3 loop: CASSPRGSEETQYF. Written as DNA, the CDR3 is TGCGCCAGCAGCCCCCGGGGTAGCGAAGAGACCCAGTACTTC. The chain combines TRBV5-1 with TRBJ2-5; TRBD2 might be the D (5 bases). The CDR3 spans 14 residues. Trimming removed 4 bases from V and 3 bases from J, with 13 bases in between. The germline V gene has CDR1 SGHRS and CDR2 YFSETQ. The full variable domain, its missing parts supplied by reference TRBV5-1 and TRBJ2-5, is KAGVTQTPRYLIKTRGQQVTLSCSPISGHRSVSWYQQTPGQGLQFLFEYFSETQRNKGNFPGRFSGRQFSNSRSEMNVSTLELGDSALYLCASSPRGSEETQYFGPGTRLLVL.

The CDR3 loop reads CASSIGSKETQYF. CDR3 DNA sequence: TGTGCCAGCAGTATTGGGTCTAAAGAGACCCAGTACTTC. This rearrangement joins TRBV2 to TRBJ2-5, with D unclear. Germline CDR1 reads SNHLY; CDR2 reads FYNNEI. Trimming shortened V by 5 bases and J by 3 bases, and 10 bases separated the two germline ends. The CDR3 is 13 residues long.

This clonotype was observed many times. V is TRBV7-6 and J is TRBJ2-2; possibly TRBD1 or TRBD2 for D (5 bases each). Germline values: CDR1 SGHVS, CDR2 FNYEAQ. The CDR3 totals 16 residues. V shed 1 base and J shed 0 bases, with 9 bases lying between them. CDR3 amino acids: CASSLGRGANTGELFF. The CDR3 DNA follows: TGTGCCAGCAGCTTAGGTAGAGGGGCGAACACCGGGGAGCTGTTTTTT.

This clonotype was detected many times. V gene TRBV7-2 combines with J gene TRBJ2-5; maybe TRBD1 (6 bases). This CDR3 region has 14 residues. Looked up from germline, CDR1 is SGHTA and CDR2 is FQGNSA. The V end was cut by 5 bases, the J end by 7 bases, with 17 bases between. The CDR3 bases are TGTGCCAGCAGCCCCCTTGGACAGCCCTGGACCCAGTACTTC. The encoded protein is CASSPLGQPWTQYF.

This clonotype was counted a few times. V and J are TRBV27 and TRBJ2-1; no reliable D call. The ends were cut back, 1 base at V and 0 bases at J, with 7 bases in the middle. Germline lookup yields CDR1 MNHEY and CDR2 SMNVEV (reference sequence). This CDR3 comprises 15 residues. CDR3 residues: CASSLYPSSYNEQFF. CDR3 coding DNA: TGTGCCAGCAGTTTATATCCTAGCTCCTACAATGAGCAGTTCTTC.

The chain couples TRBV6-5 to TRBJ2-7; 8 positions match TRBD1. CDR1 is MNHEY, CDR2 SVGAGI, per germline. The CDR3 totals 15 residues. V lost 2 bases, J lost 4 bases, and 7 bases stayed unmatched. The CDR3 loop reads CASSYPRQGSYEQYF. The CDR3, as DNA: TGTGCCAGCAGTTACCCGAGACAGGGGTCTTACGAGCAGTACTTC.